Listed below are T cell receptor beta chains from one sample, sequenced in a study of T-cell reconstitution after alpha-beta-depleted transplantation in children. TCRdb re-called the PCR reads through MiXCR, storing one row per CDR3 protein. Of 500,000 or so distinct CDR3 sequences listed, roughly 33% were seen once; the top ten hold 2% to 3%. The material sequenced was PBMCs from the stem cell graft donor, taken from the stem cell graft. These TCRs come from a human donor who donated a stem cell graft to a child with aplastic anemia. Each CDR3 is given with its conserved first and last residue. Expanded clones are given a class, and other clones once, few, many or no size at all.

v_gene	abundance	j_gene	CDR3aa
TRBV5-1	few	TRBJ2-7	CASSLVPGLGEQYF
TRBV10-3	NA	TRBJ2-1	CAISGARDRGNEQFF
TRBV5-4	NA	TRBJ2-1	CASSPGTNQQFF
TRBV7-2	few	TRBJ1-1	CASSLTGDAFF
TRBV5-1	NA	TRBJ1-1	CASSLASATEAFF
TRBV5-1	NA	TRBJ2-2	CASSLFGEGAAGELFF
TRBV6-5	NA	TRBJ1-6	CASSYGSASSSPLHF
TRBV10-3	NA	TRBJ1-6	CAIRGEWGNSPLHF
TRBV7-2	few	TRBJ1-2	CASSPRQGARGYTF
TRBV20-1	few	TRBJ2-7	CSARGQAGPYEQYF
TRBV18	NA	TRBJ1-3	CASSPTGENTIYF
TRBV5-1	NA	TRBJ2-2	CASSRDSRADTGELFF
TRBV5-8	few	TRBJ2-1	CASSPHAAKYNEQFF
TRBV20-1	NA	TRBJ1-2	CSAPQGTNYGYTF
TRBV6-2/TRBV6-3	NA	TRBJ1-1	CASSYSRTADMNTEAFF
TRBV24-1	once	TRBJ2-1	CATSALNEQFF
TRBV7-3	few	TRBJ2-2	CASSEGLSTGELFF
TRBV5-6	NA	TRBJ2-3	CASSWGSSGSTDTQYF
TRBV20-1	few	TRBJ1-6	CSATTGVENSPLHF
TRBV20-1	NA	TRBJ2-7	CSARPNRAYEQYF
TRBV27	few	TRBJ2-1	CASSLGTRIKEQFF
TRBV7-8	NA	TRBJ1-1	CASSPGQGVLTEAFF
TRBV29-1	NA	TRBJ2-7	CSVGTSGDYEQYF
TRBV6-1	few	TRBJ2-1	CASSRPGLAGINEQFF
TRBV7-2	NA	TRBJ1-5	CASSLVPGGGNQPQHF
TRBV7-2	once	TRBJ1-5	CASRGQVNQPQHF
TRBV4-3	NA	TRBJ2-7	CASSQRDTPYEQYF
TRBV29-1	NA	TRBJ2-2	CSAIPAGASTGELFF
TRBV4-3	NA	TRBJ2-1	CASSPRATYNERFF
TRBV12-3/TRBV12-4	few	TRBJ1-4	CASSFRTASTNEKLFF
TRBV11-1	NA	TRBJ2-7	CASSLQDEQYF
TRBV24-1	NA	TRBJ2-1	CATSDATGPSYNEQFF
TRBV19	NA	TRBJ1-1	CASIPQGPMNTEAFF
TRBV29-1	NA	TRBJ1-5	CSVKSGQSNQPQHF
TRBV3-1	NA	TRBJ2-5	CASSQGTSSETQYF
TRBV6-1	NA	TRBJ2-2	CASRGGASKNTGELFF
TRBV30	NA	TRBJ1-5	CAWSVLGPNQPQHF
TRBV12-3/TRBV12-4	NA	TRBJ2-2	CASSHPRRRANTNTGELFF
TRBV20-1	few	TRBJ1-6	CSARQGENSPLHF
TRBV12-3/TRBV12-4	NA	TRBJ2-2	CASSSVLSTGELFF
TRBV3-1	NA	TRBJ2-1	CASSQSLTNHNEQFF
TRBV27	once	TRBJ2-5	CASSLFGEGVETQYF
TRBV29-1	many	TRBJ2-3	CSVGGMTSGSTDTQYF
TRBV5-4	NA	TRBJ2-3	CASSLEGSANTQYF
TRBV27	NA	TRBJ2-7	CASSSGQTFYNEQYF
TRBV7-6	many	TRBJ1-3	CASSSRATGYGNTIYF
TRBV29-1	NA	TRBJ1-3	CSVGRDSPSSGNTIYF
TRBV12-3/TRBV12-4	few	TRBJ1-1	CASSYDRVTFF
TRBV28	NA	TRBJ1-1	CASSLPGQGNTEAFF
TRBV7-9	many	TRBJ2-3	CASSLTGLTDTQYF
TRBV9	few	TRBJ2-5	CASSENERVPQETQYF
TRBV7-2	few	TRBJ2-5	CASSFDAGRSETQYF
TRBV12-3/TRBV12-4	few	TRBJ2-6	CASSDRHSGANVLTF
TRBV19	NA	TRBJ1-5	CASSMQTGNQPQHF
TRBV25-1	NA	TRBJ1-1	CASTPWGAGTEAFF
TRBV9	NA	TRBJ2-3	CASGGGRDTQYF
TRBV4-3	NA	TRBJ2-1	CASSQDGASWNEQFF
TRBV10-3	few	TRBJ2-1	CAISPSQPGSYNEQFF
TRBV24-1	NA	TRBJ1-4	CATGPGQGYEKLFF
TRBV10-3	NA	TRBJ1-5	CAISELGDQPQHF